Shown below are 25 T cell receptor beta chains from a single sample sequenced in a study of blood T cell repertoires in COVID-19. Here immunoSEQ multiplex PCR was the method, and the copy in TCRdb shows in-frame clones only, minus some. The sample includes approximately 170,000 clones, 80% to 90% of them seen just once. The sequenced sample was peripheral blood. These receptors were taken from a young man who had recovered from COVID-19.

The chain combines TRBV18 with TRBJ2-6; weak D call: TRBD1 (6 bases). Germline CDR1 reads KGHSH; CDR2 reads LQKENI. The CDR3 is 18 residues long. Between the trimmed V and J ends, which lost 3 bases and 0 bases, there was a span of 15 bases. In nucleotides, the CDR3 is TGTGCCAGCTCACCTATGACAGGAAGTAGCTCTGGGGCCAACGTCCTGACTTTC. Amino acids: CASSPMTGSSSGANVLTF. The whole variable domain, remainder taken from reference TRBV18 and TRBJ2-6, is NAGVMQNPRHLVRRRGQEARLRCSPMKGHSHVYWYRQLPEEGLKFMVYLQKENIIDESGMPKERFSAEFPKEGPSILRIQQVVRGDSAAYFCASSPMTGSSSGANVLTFGAGSRLTVL.

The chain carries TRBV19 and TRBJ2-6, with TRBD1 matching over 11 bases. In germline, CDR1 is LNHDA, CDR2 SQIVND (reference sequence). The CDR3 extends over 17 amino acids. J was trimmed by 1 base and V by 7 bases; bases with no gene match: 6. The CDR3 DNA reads TGTGCCAGTACCCCGGGACAGGGGGTTTCTGGGGCCAACGTCCTGACTTTC. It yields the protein CASTPGQGVSGANVLTF.

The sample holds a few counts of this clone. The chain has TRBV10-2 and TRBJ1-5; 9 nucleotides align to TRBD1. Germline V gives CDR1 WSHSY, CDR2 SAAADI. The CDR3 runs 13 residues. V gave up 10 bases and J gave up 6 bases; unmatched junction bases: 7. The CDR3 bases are TGCGCCACCCGACAGGGGGTCGGTCAGCCCCAGCATTTT. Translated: CATRQGVGQPQHF.

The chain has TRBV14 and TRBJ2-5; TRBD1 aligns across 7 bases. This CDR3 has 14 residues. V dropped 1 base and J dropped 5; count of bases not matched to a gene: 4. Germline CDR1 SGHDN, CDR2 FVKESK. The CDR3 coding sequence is TGTGCCAGCAGCCAAGCAGGGGGAGAGGAGACCCAGTACTTC. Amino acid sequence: CASSQAGGEETQYF.

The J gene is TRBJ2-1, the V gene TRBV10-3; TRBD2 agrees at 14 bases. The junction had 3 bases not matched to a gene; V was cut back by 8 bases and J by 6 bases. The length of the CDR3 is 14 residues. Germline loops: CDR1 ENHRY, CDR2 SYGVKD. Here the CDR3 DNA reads TGTGCCATCGGACTAGCGGGAGGTCCCAATGAGCAGTTCTTC. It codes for CAIGLAGGPNEQFF.

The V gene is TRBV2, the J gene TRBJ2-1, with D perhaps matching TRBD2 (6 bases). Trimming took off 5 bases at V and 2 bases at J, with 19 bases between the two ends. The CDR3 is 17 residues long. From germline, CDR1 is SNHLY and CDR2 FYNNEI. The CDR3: CASSLRSGGDPYNEQFF. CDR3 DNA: TGTGCCAGCAGTCTACGAAGCGGAGGGGACCCCTACAATGAGCAGTTCTTC.

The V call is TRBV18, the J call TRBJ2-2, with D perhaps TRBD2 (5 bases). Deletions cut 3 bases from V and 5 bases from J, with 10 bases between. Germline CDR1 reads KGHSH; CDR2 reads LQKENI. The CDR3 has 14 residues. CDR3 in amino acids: CASSPVAPTGELFF. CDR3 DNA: TGTGCCAGCTCACCGGTAGCGCCTACCGGGGAGCTGTTTTTT. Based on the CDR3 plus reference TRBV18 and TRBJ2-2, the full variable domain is NAGVMQNPRHLVRRRGQEARLRCSPMKGHSHVYWYRQLPEEGLKFMVYLQKENIIDESGMPKERFSAEFPKEGPSILRIQQVVRGDSAAYFCASSPVAPTGELFFGEGSRLTVL.

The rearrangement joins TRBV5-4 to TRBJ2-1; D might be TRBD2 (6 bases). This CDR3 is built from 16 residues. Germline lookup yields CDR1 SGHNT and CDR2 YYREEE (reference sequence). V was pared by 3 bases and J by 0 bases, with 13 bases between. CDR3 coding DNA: TGTGCCAGCAGCTCCCCTAGCGTCAGCTCCTACAATGAGCAGTTCTTC. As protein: CASSSPSVSSYNEQFF.

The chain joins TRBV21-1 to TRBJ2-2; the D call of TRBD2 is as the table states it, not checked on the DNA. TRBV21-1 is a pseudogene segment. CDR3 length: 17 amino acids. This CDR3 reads CASSKVLGGQGTGELFF. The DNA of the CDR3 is TGTGCCAGCAGCAAAGTCCTCGGGGGGCAGGGGACCGGGGAGCTGTTTTTT.

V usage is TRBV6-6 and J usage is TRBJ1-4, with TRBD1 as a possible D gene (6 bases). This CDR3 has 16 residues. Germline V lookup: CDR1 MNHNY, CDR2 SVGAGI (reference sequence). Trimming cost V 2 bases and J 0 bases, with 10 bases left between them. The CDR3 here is CASSYLRGATNEKLFF. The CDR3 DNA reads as TGTGCCAGCAGTTACCTCAGGGGAGCAACTAATGAAAAACTGTTTTTT.

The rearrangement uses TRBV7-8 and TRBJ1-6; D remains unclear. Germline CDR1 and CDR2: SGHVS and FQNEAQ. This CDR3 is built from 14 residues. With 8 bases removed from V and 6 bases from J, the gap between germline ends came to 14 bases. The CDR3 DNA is TGTGCCAGCCGCCCTCCCGGGTCTAATTCACCCCTCCACTTT. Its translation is CASRPPGSNSPLHF.

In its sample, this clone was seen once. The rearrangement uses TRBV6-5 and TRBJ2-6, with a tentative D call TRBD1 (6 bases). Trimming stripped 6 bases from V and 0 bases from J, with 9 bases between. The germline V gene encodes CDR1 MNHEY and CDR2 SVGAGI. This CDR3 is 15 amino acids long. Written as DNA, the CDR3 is TGTGCCAGCAGGCAAGGGGGCTCTGGGGCCAACGTCCTGACTTTC. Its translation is CASRQGGSGANVLTF.

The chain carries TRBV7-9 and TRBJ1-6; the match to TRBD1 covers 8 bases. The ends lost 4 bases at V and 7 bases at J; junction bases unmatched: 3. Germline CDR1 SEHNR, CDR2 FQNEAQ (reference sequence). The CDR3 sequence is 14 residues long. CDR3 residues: CASSSTGANSPLHF. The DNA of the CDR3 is TGTGCCAGCAGCTCGACAGGGGCCAATTCACCCCTCCACTTT.

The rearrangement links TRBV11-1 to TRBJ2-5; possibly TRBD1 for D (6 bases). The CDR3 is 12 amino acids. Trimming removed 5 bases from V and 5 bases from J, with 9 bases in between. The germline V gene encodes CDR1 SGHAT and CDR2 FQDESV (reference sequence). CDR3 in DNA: TGTGCCAGCAGCGGTAGGGGGGAGACCCAGTACTTC. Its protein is CASSGRGETQYF.

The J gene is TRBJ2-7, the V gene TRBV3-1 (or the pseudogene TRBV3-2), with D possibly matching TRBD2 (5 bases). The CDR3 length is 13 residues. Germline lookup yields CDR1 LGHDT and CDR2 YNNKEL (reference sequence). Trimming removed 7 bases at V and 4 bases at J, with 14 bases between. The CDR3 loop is CASKVGAGYEQYF. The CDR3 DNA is TGTGCCAGCAAGGTTGGCGCGGGTTACGAGCAGTACTTC.

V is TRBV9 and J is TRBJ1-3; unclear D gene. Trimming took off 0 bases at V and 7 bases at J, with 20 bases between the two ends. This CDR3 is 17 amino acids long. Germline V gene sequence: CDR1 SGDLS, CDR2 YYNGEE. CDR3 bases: TGTGCCAGCAGCGTAGAGGAGGCGGGAGTCTTTCGGAACACCATATATTTT. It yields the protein CASSVEEAGVFRNTIYF.

The CDR3: CASSPRGATNYGYTF. CDR3 DNA: TGTGCCAGCAGTCCCCGGGGGGCGACTAACTATGGCTACACCTTC. The chain has TRBV6-5 and TRBJ1-2, with a weak D call TRBD1 (6 bases). This CDR3 region has 15 residues. Trimming removed 5 bases from V and 0 bases from J, with 13 bases in between. Germline V gene data show CDR1 as MNHEY and CDR2 as SVGAGI.

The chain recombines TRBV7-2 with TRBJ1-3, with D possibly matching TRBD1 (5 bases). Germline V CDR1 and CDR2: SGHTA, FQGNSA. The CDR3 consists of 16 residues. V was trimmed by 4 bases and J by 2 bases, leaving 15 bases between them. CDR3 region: CASSSSLTGAGNTIYF. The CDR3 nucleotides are TGTGCCAGCAGCTCCAGCCTAACGGGGGCTGGAAACACCATATATTTT.

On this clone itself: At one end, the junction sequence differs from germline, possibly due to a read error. The CDR3: CASSLGIGGHYEQYF. The DNA for the CDR3 is TGTGCTAGCAGCTTAGGTATCGGCGGTCACTACGAGCAGTACTTC. The V and J genes are TRBV7-7 and TRBJ2-7; D is ambiguous. CDR3 size: 15 residues. Germline values: CDR1 SSHAT, CDR2 FNYEAQ (reference sequence).

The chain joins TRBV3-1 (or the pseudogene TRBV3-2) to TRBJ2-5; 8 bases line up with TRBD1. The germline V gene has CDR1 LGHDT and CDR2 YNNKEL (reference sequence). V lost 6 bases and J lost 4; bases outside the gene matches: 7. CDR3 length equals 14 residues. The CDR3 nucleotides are TGTGCCAGCAGTCTTCAGGGGGCGCGAGAGACCCAGTACTTC. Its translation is CASSLQGARETQYF.

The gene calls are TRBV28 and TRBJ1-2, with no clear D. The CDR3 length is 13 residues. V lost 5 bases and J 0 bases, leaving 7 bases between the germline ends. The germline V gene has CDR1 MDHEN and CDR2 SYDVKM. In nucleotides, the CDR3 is TGTGCCAGCAGTCGGTTAGCTAACTATGGCTACACCTTC. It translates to CASSRLANYGYTF.

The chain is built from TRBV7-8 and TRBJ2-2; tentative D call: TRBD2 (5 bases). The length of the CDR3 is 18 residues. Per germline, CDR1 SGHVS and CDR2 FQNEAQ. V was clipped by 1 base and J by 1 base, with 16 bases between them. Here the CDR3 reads CASSLERVPSRNTGELFF. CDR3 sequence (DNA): TGTGCCAGCAGCTTAGAAAGAGTTCCTAGCCGGAACACCGGGGAGCTGTTTTTT.

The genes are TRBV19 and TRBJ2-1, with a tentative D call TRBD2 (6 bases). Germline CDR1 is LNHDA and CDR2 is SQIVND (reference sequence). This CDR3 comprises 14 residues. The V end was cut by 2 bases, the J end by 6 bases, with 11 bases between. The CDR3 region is CASSISGRSNEQFF. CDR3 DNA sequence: TGTGCCAGTAGTATAAGTGGGAGGAGCAATGAGCAGTTCTTC.

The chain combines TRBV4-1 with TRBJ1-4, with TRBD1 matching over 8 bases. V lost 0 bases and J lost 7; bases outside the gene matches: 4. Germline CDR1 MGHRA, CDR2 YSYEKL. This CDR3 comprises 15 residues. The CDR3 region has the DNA TGCGCCAGCAGCCAAGACCCAGGGGGCTCTGAAAAACTGTTTTTT. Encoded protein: CASSQDPGGSEKLFF.

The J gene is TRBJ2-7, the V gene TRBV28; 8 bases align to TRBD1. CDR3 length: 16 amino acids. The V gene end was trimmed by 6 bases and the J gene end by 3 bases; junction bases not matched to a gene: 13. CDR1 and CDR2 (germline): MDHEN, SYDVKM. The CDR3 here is CASRAVGTGAFYEQYF. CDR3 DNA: TGTGCCAGCAGGGCTGTGGGGACAGGCGCCTTCTACGAGCAGTACTTC.